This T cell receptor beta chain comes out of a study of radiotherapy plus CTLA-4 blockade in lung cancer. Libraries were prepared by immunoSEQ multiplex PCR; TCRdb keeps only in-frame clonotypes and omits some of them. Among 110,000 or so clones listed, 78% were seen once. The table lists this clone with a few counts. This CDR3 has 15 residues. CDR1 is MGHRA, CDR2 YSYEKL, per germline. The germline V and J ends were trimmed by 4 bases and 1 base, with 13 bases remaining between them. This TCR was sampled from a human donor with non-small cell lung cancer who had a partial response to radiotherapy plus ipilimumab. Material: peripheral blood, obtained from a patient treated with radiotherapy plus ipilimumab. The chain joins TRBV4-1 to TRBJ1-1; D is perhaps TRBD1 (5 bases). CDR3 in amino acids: CASSRGAVKNTEAFF. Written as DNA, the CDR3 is TGCGCCAGCAGCCGCGGGGCAGTCAAGAACACTGAAGCTTTCTTT.